This is a list of T cell receptor beta chains from one sample in a study of T-cell memory formation after mild COVID-19. TCRdb processed the 5' RACE reads anew with MiXCR; each CDR3 protein has one entry. Of roughly 400,000 distinct CDR3 sequences listed, around 24% were seen once; the top ten hold 8.8%. Material for sequencing was PBMCs or a T cell subset sorted from them (not recorded which). The receptors were gathered from an adult woman who had mild COVID-19 (a few samples of this study predate the infection). Cell type and time point are not known. CDR3s include the opening cysteine and the closing phenylalanine or tryptophan. The order of the fields is D gene, J gene, clone size, V gene, CDR3 protein, CDR3 DNA. A D gene is named only where the DNA matches it firmly. Clone size is not always given. Where it is, it says once, few, many or a class for expanded clones.

D gene: NA
J gene: TRBJ2-3
clone size: NA
V gene: TRBV7-2
CDR3 protein: CASSPVDTQYF
CDR3 DNA: TGTGCCAGCAGCCCGGTCGATACGCAGTATTTT

D gene: TRBD2
J gene: TRBJ2-7
clone size: NA
V gene: TRBV6-2/TRBV6-3
CDR3 protein: CASSTTSRSSYEQYF
CDR3 DNA: TGTGCCAGCAGTACGACTAGCCGCAGCTCCTACGAGCAGTACTTC

D gene: NA
J gene: TRBJ2-5
clone size: NA
V gene: TRBV4-1
CDR3 protein: CASSQQNRGSETQYF
CDR3 DNA: TGCGCCAGCAGCCAACAAAACCGGGGGTCGGAGACCCAGTACTTC

D gene: NA
J gene: TRBJ2-2
clone size: few
V gene: TRBV13
CDR3 protein: CASSLGGADTGELFF
CDR3 DNA: TGTGCCAGCAGCTTAGGAGGGGCGGACACCGGGGAGCTGTTTTTT

D gene: TRBD2
J gene: TRBJ2-5
clone size: NA
V gene: TRBV6-5
CDR3 protein: CASRTSGGAETQYF
CDR3 DNA: TGTGCCAGCAGAACTAGCGGGGGGGCTGAGACCCAGTACTTC

D gene: NA
J gene: TRBJ1-3
clone size: NA
V gene: TRBV6-6
CDR3 protein: CASSYSGRSSGNTIYF
CDR3 DNA: TGTGCCAGCAGTTACTCGGGTAGGAGCTCTGGAAACACCATATATTTT

D gene: NA
J gene: TRBJ1-1
clone size: NA
V gene: TRBV24-1
CDR3 protein: CATMGSTPEAFF
CDR3 DNA: TGTGCCACCATGGGGAGCACCCCTGAAGCTTTCTTT

D gene: TRBD2
J gene: TRBJ2-2
clone size: few
V gene: TRBV4-1
CDR3 protein: CASSQVAGATGELFF
CDR3 DNA: TGCGCCAGCAGCCAAGTGGCGGGAGCCACCGGGGAGCTGTTTTTT

D gene: NA
J gene: TRBJ2-2
clone size: few
V gene: TRBV19
CDR3 protein: CASTSAGTGELFF
CDR3 DNA: TGTGCCAGTACCTCTGCGGGAACCGGGGAGCTGTTTTTT

D gene: TRBD2
J gene: TRBJ2-7
clone size: NA
V gene: TRBV27
CDR3 protein: CASSYKRGSSYEQYF
CDR3 DNA: TGTGCCAGCAGTTACAAACGCGGGAGCTCCTACGAGCAGTACTTC

D gene: NA
J gene: TRBJ2-7
clone size: NA
V gene: TRBV6-1
CDR3 protein: CASSAQGGVVYEQYF
CDR3 DNA: TGTGCCAGCAGTGCGCAGGGTGGGGTCGTCTACGAGCAGTACTTC

D gene: NA
J gene: TRBJ1-1
clone size: few
V gene: TRBV25-1
CDR3 protein: CASSDGTPLNTEAFF
CDR3 DNA: TGTGCCAGCAGTGATGGGACACCTTTGAACACTGAAGCTTTCTTT

D gene: NA
J gene: TRBJ1-1
clone size: NA
V gene: TRBV12-3/TRBV12-4
CDR3 protein: CASSKMGGGTEAFF
CDR3 DNA: TGTGCCAGCAGTAAAATGGGTGGAGGAACTGAAGCTTTCTTT

D gene: TRBD1
J gene: TRBJ2-1
clone size: NA
V gene: TRBV3-1
CDR3 protein: CASSLGTAVVNEQFF
CDR3 DNA: TGTGCCAGCAGCCTCGGGACAGCTGTAGTCAATGAGCAGTTCTTC

D gene: NA
J gene: TRBJ2-4
clone size: NA
V gene: TRBV6-1
CDR3 protein: CASRTGVTKNIQYF
CDR3 DNA: TGTGCCAGCAGGACTGGGGTTACCAAAAACATTCAGTACTTC

D gene: TRBD1
J gene: TRBJ2-1
clone size: NA
V gene: TRBV9
CDR3 protein: CASSGDPRRQGLLNEQFF
CDR3 DNA: TGTGCCAGCAGTGGGGACCCCCGGCGACAGGGCCTACTCAATGAGCAGTTCTTC

D gene: TRBD1
J gene: TRBJ2-7
clone size: NA
V gene: TRBV7-9
CDR3 protein: CASSVRDRKSTYEQYF
CDR3 DNA: TGTGCCAGCAGCGTCCGGGACAGGAAATCTACCTACGAGCAGTACTTC

D gene: NA
J gene: TRBJ2-7
clone size: NA
V gene: TRBV7-9
CDR3 protein: CASSPTDYEQYF
CDR3 DNA: TGTGCCAGCAGCCCCACCGACTACGAGCAGTACTTC

D gene: TRBD1
J gene: TRBJ2-7
clone size: NA
V gene: TRBV5-5
CDR3 protein: CASSLRTGQGGEQYF
CDR3 DNA: TGTGCCAGCAGCCTGAGAACCGGACAGGGCGGCGAGCAGTACTTC

D gene: NA
J gene: TRBJ2-2
clone size: many
V gene: TRBV29-1
CDR3 protein: CSAGDSRLTGELFF
CDR3 DNA: TGCAGCGCGGGGGACAGTAGGTTGACCGGGGAGCTGTTTTTT

D gene: NA
J gene: TRBJ2-7
clone size: few
V gene: TRBV2
CDR3 protein: CASSEWEAPYF
CDR3 DNA: TGTGCCAGCAGTGAGTGGGAAGCTCCGTACTTC

D gene: TRBD1
J gene: TRBJ2-5
clone size: few
V gene: TRBV7-2
CDR3 protein: CASSTFGTAKETQYF
CDR3 DNA: TGTGCCAGCAGCACTTTCGGGACAGCCAAAGAGACCCAGTACTTC

D gene: NA
J gene: TRBJ2-1
clone size: NA
V gene: TRBV11-2
CDR3 protein: CASSPDIDEQFF
CDR3 DNA: TGTGCCAGCAGCCCCGACATCGATGAGCAGTTCTTC

D gene: NA
J gene: TRBJ2-7
clone size: few
V gene: TRBV14
CDR3 protein: CASSLHSWEEQYF
CDR3 DNA: TGTGCCAGCAGCCTACACAGCTGGGAGGAGCAGTACTTC

D gene: TRBD1
J gene: TRBJ2-5
clone size: many
V gene: TRBV7-7
CDR3 protein: CASSRDRGETQYF
CDR3 DNA: TGTGCCAGCAGCCGGGACAGGGGGGAGACCCAGTACTTC

D gene: TRBD2
J gene: TRBJ2-1
clone size: NA
V gene: TRBV20-1
CDR3 protein: CSVPWGGFYNEQFF
CDR3 DNA: TGCAGTGTTCCATGGGGGGGATTTTACAATGAGCAGTTCTTC

D gene: NA
J gene: TRBJ1-4
clone size: few
V gene: TRBV7-6
CDR3 protein: CASITSEGKLFF
CDR3 DNA: TGTGCCAGCATCACATCGGAGGGAAAACTGTTTTTT

D gene: NA
J gene: TRBJ1-2
clone size: NA
V gene: TRBV20-1
CDR3 protein: CSANRAQVSNYGYTF
CDR3 DNA: TGCAGTGCTAACCGGGCCCAAGTTTCCAACTATGGCTACACCTTC